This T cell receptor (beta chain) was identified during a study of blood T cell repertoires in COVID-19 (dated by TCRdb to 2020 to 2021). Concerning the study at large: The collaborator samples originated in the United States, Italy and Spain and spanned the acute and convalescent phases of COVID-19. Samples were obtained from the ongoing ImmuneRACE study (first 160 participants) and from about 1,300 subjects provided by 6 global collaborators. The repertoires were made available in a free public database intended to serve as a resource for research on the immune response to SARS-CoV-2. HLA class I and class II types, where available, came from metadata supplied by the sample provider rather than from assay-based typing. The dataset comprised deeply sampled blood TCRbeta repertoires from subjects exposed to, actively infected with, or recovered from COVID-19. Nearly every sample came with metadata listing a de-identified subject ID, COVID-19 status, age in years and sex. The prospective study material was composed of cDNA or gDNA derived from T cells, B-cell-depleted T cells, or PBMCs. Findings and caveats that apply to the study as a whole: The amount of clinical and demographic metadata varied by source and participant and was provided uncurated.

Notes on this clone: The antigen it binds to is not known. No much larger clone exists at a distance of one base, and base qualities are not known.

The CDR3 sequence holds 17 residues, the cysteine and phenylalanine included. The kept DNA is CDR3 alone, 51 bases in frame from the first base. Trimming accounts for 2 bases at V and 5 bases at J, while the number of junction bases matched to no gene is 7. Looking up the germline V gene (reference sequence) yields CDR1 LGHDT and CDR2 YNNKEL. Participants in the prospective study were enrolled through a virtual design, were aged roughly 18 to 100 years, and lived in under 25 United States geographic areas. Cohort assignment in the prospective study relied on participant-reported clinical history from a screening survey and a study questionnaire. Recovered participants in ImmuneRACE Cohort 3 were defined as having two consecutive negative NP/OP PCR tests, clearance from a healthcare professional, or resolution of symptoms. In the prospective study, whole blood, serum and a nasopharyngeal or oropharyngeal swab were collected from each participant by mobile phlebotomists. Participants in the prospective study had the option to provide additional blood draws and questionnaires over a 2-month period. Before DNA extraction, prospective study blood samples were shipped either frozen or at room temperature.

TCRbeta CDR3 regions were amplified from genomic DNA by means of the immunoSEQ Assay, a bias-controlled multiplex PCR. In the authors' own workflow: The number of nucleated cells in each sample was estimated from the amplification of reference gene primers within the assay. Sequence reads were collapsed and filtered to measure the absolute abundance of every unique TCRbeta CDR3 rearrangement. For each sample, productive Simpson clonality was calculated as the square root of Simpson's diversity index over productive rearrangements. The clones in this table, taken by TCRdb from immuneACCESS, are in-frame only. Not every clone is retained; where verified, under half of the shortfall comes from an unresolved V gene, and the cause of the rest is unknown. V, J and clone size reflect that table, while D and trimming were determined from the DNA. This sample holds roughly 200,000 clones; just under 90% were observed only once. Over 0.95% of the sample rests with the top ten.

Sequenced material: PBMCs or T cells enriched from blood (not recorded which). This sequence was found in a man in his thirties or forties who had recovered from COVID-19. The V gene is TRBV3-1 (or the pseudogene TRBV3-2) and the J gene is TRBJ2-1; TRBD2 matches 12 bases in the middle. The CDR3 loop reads CASSQRARTSGNNEQFF. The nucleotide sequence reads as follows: TGTGCCAGCAGCCAAAGGGCCCGGACTAGCGGGAACAATGAGCAGTTCTTC.